This T cell receptor beta chain was identified during a study of blood T cell repertoires in COVID-19. The overall study: There were acute and convalescent COVID-19 samples, and they came from the United States, Italy and Spain. Nucleic acid was either cDNA or gDNA, and it came from T cells, B-cell-depleted T cells, or PBMCs.

Trimming took 1 base from V and 9 from J, leaving 5 bases between them. The germline gives CDR1 SGHDT, CDR2 YYEEEE. This CDR3 is built from 11 residues. Per the authors' pipeline: Reference gene primer amplification yielded estimated nucleated cell counts. The data were produced by immunoSEQ multiplex PCR, yet TCRdb's version contains in-frame clones alone and is incomplete. That table is the source of V, J and clone size, and D and trimming were worked out from the DNA. The sample has about 74,000 clones; about 90% are singletons. The gene calls are TRBV5-6 and TRBJ2-1, with no clear D. Sequenced: peripheral blood. The TCR was taken from a woman older than 75 with active or convalescent COVID-19. In DNA form, the CDR3 reads TGTGCCAGCAGCTTGCGAGGTGAGCAGTTCTTC. Translating it yields CASSLRGEQFF.